The clone carrying this T cell receptor beta chain rates as medium-sized. Antigen unknown. Per the original methods: Construction of a distant-metastasis classifier for papillary thyroid cancer relied on CDR3 differences across clinicopathological groups. MiXCR was used by TCRdb to re-call the PCR reads. Here the V and J calls rest on TCRdb's processing, not on the authors' analysis. This sample has approximately 6,300 clones, with roughly 20% found just once. The V and J ends lost 6 bases and 7 bases respectively, with 9 bases between them. The germline CDR1 and CDR2 sequences are KGHDR and SFDVKD. The CDR3 contains 12 residues. These data originate in a study of metastatic and nonmetastatic thyroid tumors. Across the study: Where malignant and benign thyroid patients were concerned, repertoires were compared across blood and tumor or nodule tissue.

No patient had received any treatment before thyroid surgery. Regarding the study as a whole: Malignant thyroid tumors reportedly exceeded benign nodules significantly in TCR beta diversity, with the difference appearing in blood and tumor.

This chain joins TRBV24-1 and TRBJ2-1; D is uncertain. Sequencing was performed on adjacent normal tissue. The sequence was obtained from a female donor with papillary thyroid cancer or a benign thyroid nodule (not recorded which). Some clones in this sample may be carry-over from other donors' samples. CDR3 sequence (DNA): TGTGCCACCAGTTCAGGCAGTAATGAGCAGTTCTTC. Amino acids: CATSSGSNEQFF.